The 14 T cell receptor beta chains listed next were all sequenced from one sample in a study of cytomegalovirus exposure and HLA in healthy donors (dated by TCRdb to between 2016 and 2019). The library was produced with the immunoSEQ multiplex PCR assay. TCRdb stores this immuneACCESS table with in-frame sequences only. Part of the clones is absent; in the studies checked, under half of the shortfall reflects unresolved V genes, and no reason is known for the rest. This sample holds some 350,000 clones; about 90% were observed only once. The top ten clones comprise roughly 1.2% of the sample. Sequencing was performed on PBMCs. All receptors come from a woman in her thirties in good health and CMV-seropositive.

This CDR3 is CASSHRGDSNQPQHF. The CDR3 bases are TGTGCCAGCAGTCACAGGGGCGATAGCAATCAGCCCCAGCATTTT. The chain employs TRBV2 and TRBJ1-5; 7 nucleotides match TRBD1. Germline assignment: CDR1 SNHLY and CDR2 FYNNEI. CDR3 length equals 15 residues. J gave up 0 bases and V 5 bases, and 4 bases lay outside the gene matches.

This chain joins TRBV15 and TRBJ1-2; D call uncertain. The CDR3 length is 14 residues. Germline CDR1 reads LNHNV; CDR2 reads YYDKDF (reference sequence). V was trimmed by 0 bases and J by 8 bases, leaving 13 bases between them. In DNA form, the CDR3 reads TGTGCCACCAGCAGAGATCGGACGGAGGGAGGCTACACCTTC. Amino acids: CATSRDRTEGGYTF. The full variable domain, in which reference TRBV15 and TRBJ1-2 provide the parts outside the CDR3, is DAMVIQNPRYQVTQFGKPVTLSCSQTLNHNVMYWYQQKSSQAPKLLFHYYDKDFNNEADTPDNFQSRRPNTSFCFLDIRSPGLGDTAMYLCATSRDRTEGGYTFGSGTRLTVV.

The chain has TRBV30 and TRBJ2-6; D not resolved. The V gene's germline CDR1 is GTSNPN and CDR2 SVGIG (reference sequence). The CDR3 loop spans 14 amino acids. With 0 bases removed from V and 2 bases from J, the gap between germline ends came to 5 bases. The DNA for the CDR3 is TGTGCCTGGAGTGTTCCCCCTGGGGCCAACGTCCTGACTTTC. It translates to CAWSVPPGANVLTF.

This clone appeared a single time. The V call is TRBV29-1, the J call TRBJ1-4; possibly TRBD1 for D (6 bases). With 7 bases removed from V and 5 bases from J, the gap between germline ends came to 14 bases. Germline V gene data show CDR1 as SQVTM and CDR2 as ANQGSEA. The CDR3 totals 13 residues. In DNA, the CDR3 is TGCAGCGCCTACAGGGAAGAAAATGAAAAACTGTTTTTT. It codes for CSAYREENEKLFF.

The chain links TRBV27 to TRBJ2-3, with D perhaps TRBD1 or TRBD2 (6 bases each). Trimming shortened V by 5 bases and J by 0 bases, and 18 bases separated the two germline ends. The CDR3 has 17 residues. CDR1 and CDR2 (germline): MNHEY, SMNVEV (reference sequence). CDR3 protein: CASSPRVGGISTDTQYF. The CDR3 coding sequence is TGTGCCAGCAGTCCCCGTGTAGGGGGGATCAGCACAGATACGCAGTATTTT.

The V and J genes are TRBV30 and TRBJ2-3; 7 bases are a match to TRBD2. Germline V gene lookup returns CDR1 GTSNPN and CDR2 SVGIG (reference sequence). V lost 8 bases to trimming and J lost 0 bases; unmatched junction nucleotides: 5. The CDR3 runs 13 residues. CDR3 residues: CAHLAASTDTQYF. CDR3 nucleotide sequence: TGTGCCCACCTAGCGGCAAGCACAGATACGCAGTATTTT.

The chain has TRBV6-1 and TRBJ2-7; tentative D call: TRBD1 (6 bases). This CDR3 is 18 amino acids long. Trimming pared 0 bases from V and 3 bases from J, leaving 21 bases between. Germline-derived CDR1 and CDR2 are MNHNS and SASEGT. This chain's CDR3 is CASSEATGSIHPFYEQYF. The CDR3 nucleotides are TGTGCCAGCAGTGAAGCAACAGGGTCCATACACCCCTTCTACGAGCAGTACTTC.

V is TRBV13 and J is TRBJ2-2; D is unresolved. Germline CDR1 is PRHDT and CDR2 is FYEKMQ (reference sequence). The CDR3 consists of 15 residues. V lost 2 bases to trimming and J lost 7 bases, with 14 bases between them. This chain's CDR3 is CASSLRQLTSGELFF. The CDR3 nucleotides read TGTGCCAGCAGCTTAAGGCAGCTAACGAGCGGGGAGCTGTTTTTT.

V and J are TRBV9 and TRBJ1-1; TRBD1 might be the D (5 bases). This CDR3 is built from 15 residues. Trimming cost V 7 bases and J 4 bases, with 20 bases left between them. The germline CDR1 and CDR2 sequences are SGDLS and YYNGEE. The CDR3 loop is CASGFVGRESTEAFF. The CDR3 DNA reads TGTGCCAGCGGGTTTGTTGGCAGGGAAAGCACTGAAGCTTTCTTT.

V and J are TRBV5-1 and TRBJ2-1; no clear D gene. With 7 bases removed from V and 6 bases from J, the gap between germline ends came to 17 bases. The CDR3 totals 14 residues. CDR1 is SGHRS, CDR2 YFSETQ, per germline. CDR3 nucleotide sequence: TGCGCCAGCTCCAAGGTGACGGTTGGCAATGAGCAGTTCTTC. Translated: CASSKVTVGNEQFF.

The J gene is TRBJ2-7, the V gene TRBV19, with TRBD1 identical over 8 bases. CDR3 size: 15 residues. Germline trimming cut 4 bases from V and 2 bases from J; bases unmatched to any gene: 7. Germline V gene sequence: CDR1 LNHDA, CDR2 SQIVND (reference sequence). The DNA of the CDR3 is TGTGCCAGTAGTACCCCCGGGACAGGTACCTACGAGCAGTACTTC. The encoded protein is CASSTPGTGTYEQYF.

This clone was observed a single time. This chain joins TRBV7-9 and TRBJ2-2, with 12 bases lining up with TRBD1. V shed 5 bases and J 0 bases; nucleotides not matched to a gene: 4. This CDR3 has 17 amino acids. Germline V lookup: CDR1 SEHNR, CDR2 FQNEAQ (reference sequence). The CDR3 nucleotides are TGTGCCAGCAGCCGGGACAGGGGGCTTGCGAACACCGGGGAGCTGTTTTTT. Encoded protein: CASSRDRGLANTGELFF.

This rearrangement joins TRBV7-2 to TRBJ1-2, with D unresolved. Germline values: CDR1 SGHTA, CDR2 FQGNSA. V lost 1 base and J lost 1, with 10 bases in between. CDR3 size: 15 residues. The CDR3 DNA follows: TGTGCCAGCAGCTTAGGAGGAACGGGTAACTATGGCTACACCTTC. Its protein is CASSLGGTGNYGYTF. The full variable domain, with the rest looked up from reference TRBV7-2 and TRBJ1-2, is GAGVSQSPSNKVTEKGKDVELRCDPISGHTALYWYRQSLGQGLEFLIYFQGNSAPDKSGLPSDRFSAERTGGSVSTLTIQRTQQEDSAVYLCASSLGGTGNYGYTFGSGTRLTVV.

The chain combines TRBV7-8 with TRBJ2-1; D ambiguous. Germline CDR1 is SGHVS and CDR2 is FQNEAQ. V dropped 2 bases and J dropped 8 bases, with 1 base sitting between them. The CDR3 is made up of 10 amino acids. CDR3 in DNA: TGTGCCAGCAGCTTACATGAGCAGTTCTTC. This codes for CASSLHEQFF.